The clone carrying this T cell receptor (beta chain) showed up many times. The data belong to a study of human T cells and chemical hapten exposure. CDR3 length: 14 amino acids. The ends lost 4 bases at V and 0 bases at J; junction bases unmatched: 4. From germline, CDR1 is SGDLS and CDR2 YYNGEE. The time point here: patch test 1, 2 weeks after DPC sensitization. Treatment of the sample: therapeutic diphenylcyclopropenone sensitization with weekly scalp DPC. TCRdb ran MiXCR on the RACE reads and lists one entry per CDR3 protein. Seen here are roughly 380,000 distinct CDR3 sequences, nearly 5% observed once, and the top ten hold roughly 2.4%.

The source is a woman between 50 and 59 years old with alopecia areata. Some clones in this sample may be carry-over from other donors' samples. The J gene is TRBJ2-7, the V gene TRBV9; 7 bases map to TRBD1. Material: whole blood, obtained in connection with sensitization to the hapten diphenylcyclopropenone (DPC). The CDR3 nucleotides read TGTGCCAGCAGCCCGCGACAGGGCTCCTACGAGCAGTACTTC. Translated: CASSPRQGSYEQYF.